This T cell receptor (beta chain) was sequenced in a study of control samples from healthy donors and cancer patients. Clones were sequenced by immunoSEQ multiplex PCR, and TCRdb holds only the in-frame ones, with some missing. The sample lists about 75,000 clones, about 93% seen once, with over 5% in the top ten. V lost 7 bases, J lost 5 bases, and 17 bases lay in between. The germline V gene encodes CDR1 LNHDA and CDR2 SQIVND (reference sequence). This CDR3 comprises 14 residues. Sequencing used blood. The gene calls are TRBV19 and TRBJ2-5, with D perhaps matching TRBD1 (6 bases). This clonotype originated in a woman aged 40 to 49 in good health. The CDR3, as DNA: TGTGCCAGTAATCCGTCGGACAGTTTTGAGACCCAGTACTTC. It codes for CASNPSDSFETQYF.